Sequencing of this T cell receptor beta chain was carried out in a study of shared clonotypes between healthy human individuals. V was shortened by 6 bases and J by 2 bases, with 10 bases between the two germline ends. Germline V lookup: CDR1 MRHNA, CDR2 SNTAGT. The CDR3 runs to 13 residues. In the original workflow: ImmunoSEQ sequences covered only the junction and lacked quality scores; filtering therefore differed. Sequencing was performed with immunoSEQ multiplex PCR; in TCRdb, only in-frame clones are kept and a portion is missing. V, J and clone size derive from that table, while D and trimming were established from the DNA sequence. The repertoire has a few million clones, 85% to 95% of them found once; the top ten carry 0.3% to 0.4%.

This TCR was sampled from a man younger than 30 in good health. Some clones in this sample may be carry-over from other donors' samples. The chain combines TRBV6-4 with TRBJ1-2, with a weak D call TRBD1 (5 bases). Sequencing was carried out using naive CD4+ T cells from PBMCs. Subset: CD45RA+ positively selected. The DNA for the CDR3 is TGTGCCAGCAGCGCGGGACGGAACTATGGCTACACCTTC. Protein sequence: CASSAGRNYGYTF.